This TCR beta chain emerged from a study of Graves' ophthalmopathy and Graves' hyperthyroidism. Findings and caveats of the study: In blood, most expanded thyroid clonotypes above 0.001 frequency were also detected.

Germline lookup yields CDR1 LNHNV and CDR2 YYDKDF (reference sequence). CDR3 length: 15 residues. With 0 bases removed from V and 1 base from J, the gap between germline ends came to 9 bases. Ophthalmopathy absent within 18 months of follow-up marked hyperthyroidism as stable. Hyperthyroidism in these 18- to 65-year-old patients was newly diagnosed, lasting under 2 months. Out of about 11 ml of fresh peripheral blood, PBMCs were obtained. This clonotype was recorded many times. Its antigen is still unknown. Amplification from RNA transcripts yielded the TCR beta CDR3 regions. Amplification began with first-round RT-PCR using HTBI primers, then second-round multiplex PCR was performed. From the multiplex PCR reads, TCRdb called clonotypes with MiXCR, one entry per CDR3 protein. This table has a few hundred thousand distinct CDR3 sequences, around 21% appearing once.

Sequencing was carried out using peripheral blood. The TCR comes from a woman between 18 and 29 years old with stable Graves' hyperthyroidism. V gene TRBV15 combines with J gene TRBJ2-5; no clear D gene. CDR3: CATSRELGFQETQYF. The DNA of the CDR3 is TGTGCCACCAGCAGAGAATTGGGGTTCCAAGAGACCCAGTACTTC.